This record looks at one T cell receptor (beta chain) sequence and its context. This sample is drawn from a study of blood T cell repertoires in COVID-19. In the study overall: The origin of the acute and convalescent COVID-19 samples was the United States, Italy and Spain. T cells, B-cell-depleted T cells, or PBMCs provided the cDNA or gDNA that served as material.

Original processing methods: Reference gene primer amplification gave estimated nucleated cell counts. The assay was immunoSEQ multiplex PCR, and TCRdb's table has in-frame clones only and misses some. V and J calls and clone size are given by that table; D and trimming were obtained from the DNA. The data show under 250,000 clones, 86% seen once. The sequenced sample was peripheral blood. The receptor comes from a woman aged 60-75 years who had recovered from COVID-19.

The CDR3 nucleotides are TGTGCCAGCAGTTTTCGGCTAGTACAGAACACCGGGGAGCTGTTTTTT. Translated, it gives CASSFRLVQNTGELFF. The chain combines TRBV27 with TRBJ2-2; D is undetermined. V was cut by 3 bases and J by 1 base, with 12 bases left in between. There are 16 residues in the CDR3. The germline gives CDR1 MNHEY, CDR2 SMNVEV (reference sequence).